The 5 T cell receptor beta chains presented below share a single source sample, sequenced in a study of cytomegalovirus exposure and HLA in healthy donors (dated by TCRdb to about 2017). The receptor library was made with the immunoSEQ multiplex PCR assay. A mixture of 60 forward primers for TCR Vbeta segments and 13 reverse primers for TCR Jbeta segments was used in the multiplex PCR. The immuneACCESS repertoire file appears here via TCRdb, limited to in-frame rearrangements. These files lack a portion of the clones; in checked studies, under half of the deficit traces to unresolved V genes, and the cause of the others is not known. In all, the sample holds 60,000 to 75,000 clones, and roughly 80% of those were seen once. Just under 3% of the sample is taken by the ten largest. Source material: PBMCs. All receptors derive from a young woman in good health and CMV-seronegative.

This chain links TRBV27 with TRBJ1-1; D unclear. The CDR3 totals 14 residues. The V end was cut by 8 bases, the J end by 0 bases, with 13 bases between. Germline V gene data show CDR1 as MNHEY and CDR2 as SMNVEV (reference sequence). CDR3 in DNA: TGTGCCAGCCTAGCCTCCAGGCTGAACACTGAAGCTTTCTTT. Its protein product is CASLASRLNTEAFF.

This clone was observed a single time. The chain has TRBV7-2 and TRBJ2-7; 14 nucleotides line up with TRBD2. In germline, CDR1 is SGHTA, CDR2 FQGNSA. V was pared by 6 bases and J by 4 bases, with 8 bases of the junction left unmatched. The CDR3 runs to 16 residues. In DNA form, the CDR3 reads TGTGCCAGCAGATTGACTAGCGGGGGGGCCCCGTACGAGCAGTACTTC. Protein product: CASRLTSGGAPYEQYF. The full variable domain, in which reference TRBV7-2 and TRBJ2-7 provide the parts outside the CDR3, is GAGVSQSPSNKVTEKGKDVELRCDPISGHTALYWYRQSLGQGLEFLIYFQGNSAPDKSGLPSDRFSAERTGGSVSTLTIQRTQQEDSAVYLCASRLTSGGAPYEQYFGPGTRLTVT.

The chain employs TRBV29-1 and TRBJ1-1; TRBD1 agrees at 7 bases. From germline, CDR1 is SQVTM and CDR2 ANQGSEA. The length of the CDR3 is 17 residues. V shed 1 base and J 0 bases; nucleotides not matched to a gene: 11. CDR3 region: CSVEVRRGTSMNTEAFF. The CDR3 nucleotides read TGCAGCGTTGAAGTACGCAGGGGGACTTCCATGAACACTGAAGCTTTCTTT.

The rearrangement uses TRBV30 and TRBJ2-1; TRBD2 matches 8 bases. J was trimmed by 0 bases and V by 4 bases; bases with no gene match: 2. Germline V gives CDR1 GTSNPN, CDR2 SVGIG (reference sequence). CDR3 length: 14 amino acids. The CDR3 spells CAWTGTSSYNEQFF. In DNA, the CDR3 is TGTGCCTGGACCGGGACTAGCTCCTACAATGAGCAGTTCTTC. Variable domain in full (rest from reference TRBV30 and TRBJ2-1): SQTIHQWPATLVQPVGSPLSLECTVEGTSNPNLYWYRQAAGRGLQLLFYSVGIGQISSEVPQNLSASRPQDRQFILSSKKLLLSDSGFYLCAWTGTSSYNEQFFGPGTRLTVL.

Only a few counts were recorded for this clone. The chain joins TRBV5-4 to TRBJ2-3, with 7 bases lining up with TRBD2. The germline V gene encodes CDR1 SGHNT and CDR2 YYREEE (reference sequence). This CDR3 region has 15 residues. The J segment lost 0 bases and the V segment lost 4 bases, leaving 5 bases of the junction unmatched. CDR3 region: CASSTGRESTDTQYF. The DNA of the CDR3 is TGTGCCAGCAGCACGGGGCGGGAGAGCACAGATACGCAGTATTTT.